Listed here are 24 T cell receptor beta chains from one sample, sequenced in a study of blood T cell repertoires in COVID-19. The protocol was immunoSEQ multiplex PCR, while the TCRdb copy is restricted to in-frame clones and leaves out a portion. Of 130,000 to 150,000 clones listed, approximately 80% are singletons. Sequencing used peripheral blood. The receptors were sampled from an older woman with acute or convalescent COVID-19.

CDR3 DNA: TGTGCCAGCAGCTTAAATTTGCGTGCCGGGGAGCTGTTTTTT. It specifies CASSLNLRAGELFF. The J gene is TRBJ2-2, the V gene TRBV7-3; no definite D call. The ends were cut back, 1 base at V and 6 bases at J, with 9 bases in the middle. The germline V gene encodes CDR1 SGHTA and CDR2 FQGTGA. The CDR3 is 14 residues long.

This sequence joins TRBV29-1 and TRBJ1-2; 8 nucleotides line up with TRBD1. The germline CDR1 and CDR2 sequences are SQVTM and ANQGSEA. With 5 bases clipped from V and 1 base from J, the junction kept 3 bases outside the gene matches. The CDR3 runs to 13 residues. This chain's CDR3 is CSVRTGLNYGYTF. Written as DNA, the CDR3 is TGCAGCGTTAGGACAGGGCTTAACTATGGCTACACCTTC.

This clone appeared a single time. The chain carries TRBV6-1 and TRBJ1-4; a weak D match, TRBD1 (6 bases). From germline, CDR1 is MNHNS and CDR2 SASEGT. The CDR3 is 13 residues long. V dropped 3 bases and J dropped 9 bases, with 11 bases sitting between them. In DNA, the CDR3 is TGTGCCAGCAGTGACGACAGGTGGAAAAAACTGTTTTTT. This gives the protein CASSDDRWKKLFF.

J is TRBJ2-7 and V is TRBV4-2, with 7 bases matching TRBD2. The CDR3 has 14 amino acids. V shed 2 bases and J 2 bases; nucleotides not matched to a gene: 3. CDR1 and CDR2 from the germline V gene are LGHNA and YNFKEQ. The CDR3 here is CASSQLTSAYEQYF. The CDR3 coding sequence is TGTGCCAGCAGCCAACTTACTAGCGCCTACGAGCAGTACTTC.

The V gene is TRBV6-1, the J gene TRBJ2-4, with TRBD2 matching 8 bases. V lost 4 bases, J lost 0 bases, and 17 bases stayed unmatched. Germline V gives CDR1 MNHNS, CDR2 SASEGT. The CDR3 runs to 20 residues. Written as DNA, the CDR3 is TGTGCCAGCAGTGCTCGGACTAGCCGGGGGTATCAGGGAGCCAAAAACATTCAGTACTTC. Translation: CASSARTSRGYQGAKNIQYF.

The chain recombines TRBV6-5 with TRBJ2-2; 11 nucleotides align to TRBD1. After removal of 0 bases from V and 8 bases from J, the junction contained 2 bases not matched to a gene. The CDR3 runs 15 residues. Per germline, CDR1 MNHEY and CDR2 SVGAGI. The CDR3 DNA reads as TGTGCCAGCAGTTACTCGGGACAGGGGGGTGGGGAGCTGTTTTTT. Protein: CASSYSGQGGGELFF.

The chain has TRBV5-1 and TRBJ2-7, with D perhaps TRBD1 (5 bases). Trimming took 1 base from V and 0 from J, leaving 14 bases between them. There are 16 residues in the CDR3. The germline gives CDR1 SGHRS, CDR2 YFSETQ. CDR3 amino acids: CASSLWGGYSSYEQYF. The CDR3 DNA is TGCGCCAGCAGCTTGTGGGGCGGTTATAGCTCCTACGAGCAGTACTTC.

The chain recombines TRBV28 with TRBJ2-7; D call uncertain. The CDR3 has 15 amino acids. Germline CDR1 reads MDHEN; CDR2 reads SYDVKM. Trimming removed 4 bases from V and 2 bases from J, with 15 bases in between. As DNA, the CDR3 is TGTGCCAGCAGTTATATTATCGTGGGCGCCTACGAGCAGTACTTC. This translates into CASSYIIVGAYEQYF.

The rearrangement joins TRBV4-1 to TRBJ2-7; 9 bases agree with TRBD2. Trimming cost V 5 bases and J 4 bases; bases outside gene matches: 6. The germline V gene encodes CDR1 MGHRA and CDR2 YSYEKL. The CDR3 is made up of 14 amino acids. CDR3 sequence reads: CASSWTSDRYEQYF. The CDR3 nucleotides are TGCGCCAGCAGCTGGACTAGCGACCGTTACGAGCAGTACTTC.

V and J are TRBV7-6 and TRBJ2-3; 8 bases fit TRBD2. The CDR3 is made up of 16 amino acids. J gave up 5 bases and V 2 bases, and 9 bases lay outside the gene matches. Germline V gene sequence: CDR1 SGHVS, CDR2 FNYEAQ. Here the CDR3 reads CASSLNPAGAVDTQYF. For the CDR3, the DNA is TGTGCCAGCAGCTTAAACCCAGCGGGAGCAGTAGATACGCAGTATTTT.

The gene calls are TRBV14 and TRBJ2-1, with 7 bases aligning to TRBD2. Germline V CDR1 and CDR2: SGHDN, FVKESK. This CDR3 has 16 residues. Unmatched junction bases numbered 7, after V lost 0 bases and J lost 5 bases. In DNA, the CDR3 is TGTGCCAGCAGCCAAGATGGCGGGAGCGAGAACAATGAGCAGTTCTTC. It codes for CASSQDGGSENNEQFF.

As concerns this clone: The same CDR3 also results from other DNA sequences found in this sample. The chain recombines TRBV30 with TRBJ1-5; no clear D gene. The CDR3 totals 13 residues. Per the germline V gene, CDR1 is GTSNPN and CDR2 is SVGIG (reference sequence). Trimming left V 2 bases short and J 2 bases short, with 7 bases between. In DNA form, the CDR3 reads TGTGCCTGGAGTCGGCAGGGCAATCAGCCCCAGCATTTT. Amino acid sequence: CAWSRQGNQPQHF.

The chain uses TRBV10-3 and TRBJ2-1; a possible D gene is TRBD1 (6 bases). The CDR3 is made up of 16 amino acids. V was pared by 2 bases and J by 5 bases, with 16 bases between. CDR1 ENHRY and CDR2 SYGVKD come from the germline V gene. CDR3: CAISEPWTDANNEQFF. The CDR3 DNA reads TGTGCCATCAGTGAGCCCTGGACAGACGCCAACAATGAGCAGTTCTTC.

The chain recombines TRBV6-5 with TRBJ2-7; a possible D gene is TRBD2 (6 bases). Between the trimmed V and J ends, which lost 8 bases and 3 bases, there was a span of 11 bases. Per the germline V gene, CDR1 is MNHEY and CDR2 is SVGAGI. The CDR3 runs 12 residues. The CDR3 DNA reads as TGTGCCAGCGCCCAGGAGGGCTACGAGCAGTACTTC. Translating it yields CASAQEGYEQYF.

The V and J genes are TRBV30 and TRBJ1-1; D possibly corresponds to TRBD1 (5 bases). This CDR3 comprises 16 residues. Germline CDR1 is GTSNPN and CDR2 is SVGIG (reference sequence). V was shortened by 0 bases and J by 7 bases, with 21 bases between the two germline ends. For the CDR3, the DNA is TGTGCCTGGAGTGTACTTACAGGTTCCGTTAAGCATGAAGCTTTCTTT. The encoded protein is CAWSVLTGSVKHEAFF. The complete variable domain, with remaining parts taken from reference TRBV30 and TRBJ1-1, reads SQTIHQWPATLVQPVGSPLSLECTVEGTSNPNLYWYRQAAGRGLQLLFYSVGIGQISSEVPQNLSASRPQDRQFILSSKKLLLSDSGFYLCAWSVLTGSVKHEAFFGQGTRLTVV.

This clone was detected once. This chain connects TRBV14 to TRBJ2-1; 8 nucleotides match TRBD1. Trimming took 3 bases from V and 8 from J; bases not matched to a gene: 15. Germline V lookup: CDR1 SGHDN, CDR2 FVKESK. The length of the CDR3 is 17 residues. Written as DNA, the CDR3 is TGTGCCAGCAGCCATAGACAGGGGAAGATTAGGATCTATGAGCAGTTCTTC. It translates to CASSHRQGKIRIYEQFF.

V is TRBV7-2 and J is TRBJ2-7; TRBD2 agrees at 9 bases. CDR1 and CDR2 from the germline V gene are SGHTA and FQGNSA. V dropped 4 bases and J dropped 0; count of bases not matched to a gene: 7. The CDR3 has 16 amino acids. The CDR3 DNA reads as TGTGCCAGCAGCTCCGTGACTAGCGGTTACTCCTACGAGCAGTACTTC. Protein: CASSSVTSGYSYEQYF.

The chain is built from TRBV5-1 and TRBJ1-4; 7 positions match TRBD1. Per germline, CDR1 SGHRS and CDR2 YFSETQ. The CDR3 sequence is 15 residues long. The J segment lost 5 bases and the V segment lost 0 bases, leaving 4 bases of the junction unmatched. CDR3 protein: CASSLEGQRNEKLFF. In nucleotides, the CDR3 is TGCGCCAGCAGCTTGGAGGGACAGCGAAATGAAAAACTGTTTTTT.

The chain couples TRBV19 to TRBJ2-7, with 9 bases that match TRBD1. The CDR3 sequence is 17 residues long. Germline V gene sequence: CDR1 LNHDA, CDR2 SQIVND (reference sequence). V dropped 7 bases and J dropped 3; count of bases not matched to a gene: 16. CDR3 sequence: CASTTGQGPLPGYEQYF. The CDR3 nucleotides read TGTGCCAGTACTACGGGACAGGGACCCCTCCCAGGCTACGAGCAGTACTTC.

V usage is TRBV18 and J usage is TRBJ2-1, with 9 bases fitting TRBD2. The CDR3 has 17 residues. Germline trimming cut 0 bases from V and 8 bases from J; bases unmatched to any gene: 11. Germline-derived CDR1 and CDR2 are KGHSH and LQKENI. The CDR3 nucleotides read TGTGCCAGCTCACCACCGGGAGGCGGGAGGGCCCACGATGAGCAGTTCTTC. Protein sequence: CASSPPGGGRAHDEQFF.

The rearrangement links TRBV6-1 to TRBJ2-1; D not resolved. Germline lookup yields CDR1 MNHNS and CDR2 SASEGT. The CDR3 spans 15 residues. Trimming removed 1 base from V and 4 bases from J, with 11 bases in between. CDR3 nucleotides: TGTGCCAGCAGTGAAGTTGTGGGCCCGTACAATGAGCAGTTCTTC. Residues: CASSEVVGPYNEQFF.

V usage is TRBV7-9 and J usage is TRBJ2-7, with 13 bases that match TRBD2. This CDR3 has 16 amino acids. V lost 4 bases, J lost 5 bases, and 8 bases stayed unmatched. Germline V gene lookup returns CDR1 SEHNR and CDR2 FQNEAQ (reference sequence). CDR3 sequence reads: CASSSPTSGRFDEQYF. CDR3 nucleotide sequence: TGTGCCAGCAGCTCACCGACTAGCGGGAGGTTCGACGAGCAGTACTTC.

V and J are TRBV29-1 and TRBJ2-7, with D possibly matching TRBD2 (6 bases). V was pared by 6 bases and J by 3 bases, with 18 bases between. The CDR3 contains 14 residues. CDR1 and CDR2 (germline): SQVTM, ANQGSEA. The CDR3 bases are TGCAGCGTACGAACAACCTCGGGAGACTACGAGCAGTACTTC. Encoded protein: CSVRTTSGDYEQYF.

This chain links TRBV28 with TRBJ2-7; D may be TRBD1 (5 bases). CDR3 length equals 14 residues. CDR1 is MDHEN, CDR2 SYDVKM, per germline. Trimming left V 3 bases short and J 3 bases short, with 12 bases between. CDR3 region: CASSLPGFGYEQYF. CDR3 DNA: TGTGCCAGCAGTTTGCCAGGGTTCGGCTACGAGCAGTACTTC.